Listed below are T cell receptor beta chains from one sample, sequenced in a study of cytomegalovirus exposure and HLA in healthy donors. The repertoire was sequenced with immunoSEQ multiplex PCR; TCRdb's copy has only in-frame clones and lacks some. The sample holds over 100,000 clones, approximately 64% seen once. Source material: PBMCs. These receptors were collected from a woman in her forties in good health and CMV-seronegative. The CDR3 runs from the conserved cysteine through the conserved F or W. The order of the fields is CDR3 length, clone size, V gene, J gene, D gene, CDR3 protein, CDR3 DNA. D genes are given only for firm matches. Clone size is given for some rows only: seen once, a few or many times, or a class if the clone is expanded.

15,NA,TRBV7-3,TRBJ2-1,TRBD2,CASSLAGGSLDEQFF,TGTGCCAGCAGCTTAGCGGGGGGGTCTCTTGATGAGCAGTTCTTC
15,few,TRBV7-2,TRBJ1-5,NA,CASSGRDYSNQPQHF,TGTGCCAGCAGCGGACGGGACTATAGCAATCAGCCCCAGCATTTT
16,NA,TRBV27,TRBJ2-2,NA,CASSLWGGTNTGELFF,TGTGCCAGCAGTCTCTGGGGGGGCACGAACACCGGGGAGCTGTTTTTT
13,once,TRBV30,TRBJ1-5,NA,CALSGSGNQPQHF,TGTGCCCTTTCCGGTTCGGGCAATCAGCCCCAGCATTTT
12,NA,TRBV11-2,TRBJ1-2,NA,CASSLDRGGYTF,TGTGCCAGCAGCTTAGACAGAGGGGGCTACACCTTC
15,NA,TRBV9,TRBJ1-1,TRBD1,CASSPRQGAETEAFF,TGTGCCAGCAGCCCAAGACAGGGGGCAGAAACTGAAGCTTTCTTT
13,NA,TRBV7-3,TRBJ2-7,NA,CASSPWAGYEQYF,TGTGCCAGCAGCCCGTGGGCGGGCTACGAGCAGTACTTC
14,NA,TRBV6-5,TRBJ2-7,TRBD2,CASSFGGAPNEQYF,TGTGCCAGCAGTTTCGGGGGGGCCCCCAACGAGCAGTACTTC
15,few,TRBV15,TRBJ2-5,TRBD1,CATSDPGQGIETQYF,TGTGCCACCAGCGATCCGGGACAGGGGATAGAGACCCAGTACTTC
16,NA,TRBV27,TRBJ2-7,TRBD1,CASSIYRDRAMYEQYF,TGTGCCAGCAGTATATACCGGGACAGGGCTATGTACGAGCAGTACTTC
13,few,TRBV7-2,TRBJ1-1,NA,CASSLDRTVEAFF,TGTGCCAGCAGCTTAGATCGAACGGTTGAAGCTTTCTTT
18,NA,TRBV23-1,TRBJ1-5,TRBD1,CASMAVGAGGSCNQPQHF,TGCGCCAGCATGGCCGTCGGGGCAGGGGGCAGTTGCAATCAGCCCCAGCATTTT
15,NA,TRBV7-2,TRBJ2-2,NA,CASSQGSLNTGELFF,TGTGCCAGCTCTCAGGGATCCCTGAACACCGGGGAGCTGTTTTTT
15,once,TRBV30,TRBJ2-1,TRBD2,CAWSVQRGMYNEQFF,TGTGCCTGGAGTGTTCAGCGGGGGATGTACAATGAGCAGTTCTTC
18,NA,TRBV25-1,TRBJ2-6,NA,CASSEYGRGESGANVLTF,TGTGCCAGCAGTGAATACGGGCGGGGCGAGTCTGGGGCCAACGTCCTGACTTTC